The 9 T cell receptor beta chains presented below share a single source sample, sequenced in a study of human T cells and chemical hapten exposure. Stated time point: patch test 1, 2 weeks after DPC sensitization. As for treatment: therapeutic diphenylcyclopropenone sensitization with weekly scalp DPC. Via MiXCR, TCRdb re-called the RACE reads, giving one row per CDR3 protein. The sample lists just over 80,000 distinct CDR3 sequences, around 10% occurring once. The input for sequencing was whole blood, taken in connection with sensitization to the hapten diphenylcyclopropenone (DPC). The source of these receptors is a woman aged 50 to 60 with alopecia areata. Some clones in this sample may be carry-over from other donors' samples.

The CDR3 region is CASSQTISYEQYF. The CDR3 nucleotides are TGTGCCAGCAGCCAGACTATATCCTACGAGCAGTACTTC. J is TRBJ2-7 and V is TRBV7-2, with a weak D call TRBD2 (5 bases). This CDR3 contains 13 residues. The germline V and J ends were trimmed by 5 bases and 1 base, with 9 bases remaining between them. The V gene's germline CDR1 is SGHTA and CDR2 FQGNSA.

The rearrangement uses TRBV28 and TRBJ2-5; possibly TRBD2 for D (6 bases). This CDR3 contains 15 residues. Germline values: CDR1 MDHEN, CDR2 SYDVKM. V was clipped by 2 bases and J by 0 bases, with 10 bases between them. The CDR3 sequence is CASSLRDWYQETQYF. In nucleotides, the CDR3 is TGTGCCAGCAGTTTAAGGGACTGGTACCAAGAGACCCAGTACTTC.

The sample holds many counts of this clonotype. The J gene is TRBJ1-1, the V gene TRBV14; 8 bases are a match to TRBD1. Germline V gene data show CDR1 as SGHDN and CDR2 as FVKESK. J was trimmed by 1 base and V by 2 bases; bases with no gene match: 3. The CDR3 sequence is 15 residues long. CDR3 bases: TGTGCCAGCAGCCAACGGACAGGGACGAACACTGAAGCTTTCTTT. Its protein is CASSQRTGTNTEAFF. The whole variable domain, remainder taken from reference TRBV14 and TRBJ1-1, is EAGVTQFPSHSVIEKGQTVTLRCDPISGHDNLYWYRRVMGKEIKFLLHFVKESKQDESGMPNNRFLAERTGGTYSTLKVQPAELEDSGVYFCASSQRTGTNTEAFFGQGTRLTVV.

This clonotype occurred a few times. V usage is TRBV2 and J usage is TRBJ2-4; the match to TRBD2 covers 9 bases. The CDR3 covers 16 residues. V lost 7 bases to trimming and J lost 2 bases; unmatched junction nucleotides: 9. CDR1 is SNHLY and CDR2 is FYNNEI in the germline V gene. CDR3 sequence: CASTRTAGGPKNIQYF. DNA for the CDR3: TGTGCCAGCACCAGGACAGCGGGGGGCCCCAAAAACATTCAGTACTTC.

In its sample, this clonotype was seen many times. V usage is TRBV10-3 and J usage is TRBJ1-5; D is perhaps TRBD1 (5 bases). Between the trimmed V and J ends, which lost 0 bases and 1 base, there was a span of 10 bases. The germline CDR1 and CDR2 sequences are ENHRY and SYGVKD. The CDR3 is 16 residues long. This CDR3 reads CAISESSGTSNQPQHF. CDR3 sequence (DNA): TGTGCCATCAGTGAGTCGTCAGGGACGAGCAATCAGCCCCAGCATTTT.

This clonotype was detected a few times. One end of the junction varies from germline; a read error may be responsible. This chain uses TRBV5-4 with TRBJ2-1, with D unclear. Germline V gene sequence: CDR1 SGHNT, CDR2 YYREEE (reference sequence). The CDR3 contains 15 residues. The CDR3 nucleotides read TGTGCCAGCAGTCCAGGACGCCTCTCCCACAATGAGCAGTTCTTC. Protein sequence: CASSPGRLSHNEQFF.

This clonotype was observed many times. This rearrangement joins TRBV18 to TRBJ1-6; 7 bases align to TRBD1. The ends lost 1 base at V and 5 bases at J; junction bases unmatched: 2. Germline assignment: CDR1 KGHSH and CDR2 LQKENI. This CDR3 has 15 residues. The CDR3 region has the DNA TGTGCCAGCTCACCACTCGGGACAGATAATTCACCCCTCCACTTT. Its translation: CASSPLGTDNSPLHF.

This clonotype was found a few times. The chain has TRBV12-3 or TRBV12-4 and TRBJ2-7; D is ambiguous. Between the trimmed V and J ends, which lost 3 bases and 0 bases, there was a span of 6 bases. The CDR3 is 13 residues long. The CDR3 nucleotides read TGTGCCAGCAGTTTTAAGGACTCCTACGAGCAGTACTTC. Amino acid sequence: CASSFKDSYEQYF.

J is TRBJ1-6 and V is TRBV5-6; D is unclear. Germline V gives CDR1 SGHDT, CDR2 YYEEEE. CDR3 length: 16 amino acids. V shed 3 bases and J shed 5 bases, with 15 bases lying between them. CDR3 sequence (DNA): TGTGCCAGCAGCTCGATCTCCAGCCTTGATAATTCACCCCTCCACTTT. Translating gives CASSSISSLDNSPLHF.